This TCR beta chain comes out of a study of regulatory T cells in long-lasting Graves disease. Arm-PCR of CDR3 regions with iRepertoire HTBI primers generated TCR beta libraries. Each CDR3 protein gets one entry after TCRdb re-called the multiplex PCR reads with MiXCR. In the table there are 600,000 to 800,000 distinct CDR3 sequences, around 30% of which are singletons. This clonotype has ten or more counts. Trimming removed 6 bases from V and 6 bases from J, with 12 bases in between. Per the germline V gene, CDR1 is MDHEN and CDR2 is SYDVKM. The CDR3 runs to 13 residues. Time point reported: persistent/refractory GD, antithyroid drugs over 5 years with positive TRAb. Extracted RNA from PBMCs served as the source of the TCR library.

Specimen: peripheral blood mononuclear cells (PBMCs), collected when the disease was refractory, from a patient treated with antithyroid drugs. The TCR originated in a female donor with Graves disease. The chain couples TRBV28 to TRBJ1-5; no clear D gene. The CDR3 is CASRSMVSQPQHF. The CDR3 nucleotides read TGTGCCAGCAGGTCGATGGTTAGTCAGCCCCAGCATTTT. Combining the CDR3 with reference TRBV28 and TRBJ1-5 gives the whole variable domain DVKVTQSSRYLVKRTGEKVFLECVQDMDHENMFWYRQDPGLGLRLIYFSYDVKMKEKGDIPEGYSVSREKKERFSLILESASTNQTSMYLCASRSMVSQPQHFGDGTRLSIL.